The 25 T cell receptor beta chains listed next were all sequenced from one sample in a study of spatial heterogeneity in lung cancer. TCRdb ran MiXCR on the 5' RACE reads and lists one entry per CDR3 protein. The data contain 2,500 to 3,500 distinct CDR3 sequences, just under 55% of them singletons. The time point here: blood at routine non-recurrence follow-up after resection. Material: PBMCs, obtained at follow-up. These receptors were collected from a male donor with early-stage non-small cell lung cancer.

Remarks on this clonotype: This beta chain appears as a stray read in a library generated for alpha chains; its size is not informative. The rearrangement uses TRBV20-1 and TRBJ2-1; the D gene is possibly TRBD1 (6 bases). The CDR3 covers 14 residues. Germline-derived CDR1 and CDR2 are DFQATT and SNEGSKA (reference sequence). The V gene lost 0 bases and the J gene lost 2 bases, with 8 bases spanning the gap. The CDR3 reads CSARDGTTYNEQFF. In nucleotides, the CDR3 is TGCAGTGCTAGAGACGGGACAACCTACAATGAGCAGTTCTTC.

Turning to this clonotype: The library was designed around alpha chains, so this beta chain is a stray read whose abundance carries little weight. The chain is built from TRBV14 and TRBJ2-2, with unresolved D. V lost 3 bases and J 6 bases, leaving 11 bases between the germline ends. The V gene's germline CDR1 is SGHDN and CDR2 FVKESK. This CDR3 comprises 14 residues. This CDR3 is CASSHAQVPGELFF. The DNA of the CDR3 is TGTGCCAGCAGCCACGCTCAAGTGCCCGGGGAGCTGTTTTTT. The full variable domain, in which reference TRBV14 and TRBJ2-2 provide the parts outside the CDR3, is EAGVTQFPSHSVIEKGQTVTLRCDPISGHDNLYWYRRVMGKEIKFLLHFVKESKQDESGMPNNRFLAERTGGTYSTLKVQPAELEDSGVYFCASSHAQVPGELFFGEGSRLTVL.

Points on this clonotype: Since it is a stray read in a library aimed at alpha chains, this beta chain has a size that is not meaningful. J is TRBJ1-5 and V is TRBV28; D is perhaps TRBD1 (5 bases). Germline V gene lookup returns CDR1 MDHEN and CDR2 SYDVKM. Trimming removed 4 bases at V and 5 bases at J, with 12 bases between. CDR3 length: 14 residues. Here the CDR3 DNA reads TGTGCCAGCAGTTGGGGCACCCTCGATCAGCCCCAGCATTTT. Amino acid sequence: CASSWGTLDQPQHF.

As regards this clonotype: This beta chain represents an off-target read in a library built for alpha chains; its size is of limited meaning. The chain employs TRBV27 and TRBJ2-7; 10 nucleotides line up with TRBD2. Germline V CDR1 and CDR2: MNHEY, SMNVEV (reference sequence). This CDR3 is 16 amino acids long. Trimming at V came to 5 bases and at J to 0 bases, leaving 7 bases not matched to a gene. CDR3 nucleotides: TGTGCCAGCAGTGGACAAAGCGGGGGGGGCTCCTACGAGCAGTACTTC. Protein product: CASSGQSGGGSYEQYF.

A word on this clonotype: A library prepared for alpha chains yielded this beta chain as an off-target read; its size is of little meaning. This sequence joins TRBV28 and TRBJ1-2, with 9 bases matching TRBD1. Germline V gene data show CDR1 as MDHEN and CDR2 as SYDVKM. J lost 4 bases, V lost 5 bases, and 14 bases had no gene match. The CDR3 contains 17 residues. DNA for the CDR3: TGTGCCAGCAGTAGTCCGGGACAGGGTATGTCTCGCTATGGCTACACCTTC. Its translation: CASSSPGQGMSRYGYTF.

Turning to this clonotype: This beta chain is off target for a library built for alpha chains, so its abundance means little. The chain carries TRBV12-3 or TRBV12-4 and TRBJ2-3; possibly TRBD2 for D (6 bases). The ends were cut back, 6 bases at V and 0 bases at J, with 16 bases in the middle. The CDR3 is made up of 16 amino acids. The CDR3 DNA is TGTGCCAGCAGCCCACCTCGGAGGGCTAGCACAGATACGCAGTATTTT. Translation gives CASSPPRRASTDTQYF.

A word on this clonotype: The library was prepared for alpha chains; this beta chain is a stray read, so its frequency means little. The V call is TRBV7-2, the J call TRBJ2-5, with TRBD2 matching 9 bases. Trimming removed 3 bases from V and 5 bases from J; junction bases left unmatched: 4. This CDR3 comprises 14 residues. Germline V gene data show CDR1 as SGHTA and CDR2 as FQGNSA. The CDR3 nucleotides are TGTGCCAGCAGCTTTAGCGGGAGTGGGGAGACCCAGTACTTC. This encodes CASSFSGSGETQYF.

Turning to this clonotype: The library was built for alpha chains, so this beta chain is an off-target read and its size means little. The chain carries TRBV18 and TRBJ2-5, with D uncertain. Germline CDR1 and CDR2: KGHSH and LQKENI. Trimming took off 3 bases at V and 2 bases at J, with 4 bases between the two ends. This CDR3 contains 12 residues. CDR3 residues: CASSPGQETQYF. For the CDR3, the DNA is TGTGCCAGCTCACCTGGACAAGAGACCCAGTACTTC.

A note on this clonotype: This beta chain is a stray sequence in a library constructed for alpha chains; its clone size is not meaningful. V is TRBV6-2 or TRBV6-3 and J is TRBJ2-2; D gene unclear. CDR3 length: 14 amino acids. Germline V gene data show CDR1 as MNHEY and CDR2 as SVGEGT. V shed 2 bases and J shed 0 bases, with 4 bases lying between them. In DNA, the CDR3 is TGTGCCAGCAGTTACGAGTCGAACACCGGGGAGCTGTTTTTT. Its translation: CASSYESNTGELFF.

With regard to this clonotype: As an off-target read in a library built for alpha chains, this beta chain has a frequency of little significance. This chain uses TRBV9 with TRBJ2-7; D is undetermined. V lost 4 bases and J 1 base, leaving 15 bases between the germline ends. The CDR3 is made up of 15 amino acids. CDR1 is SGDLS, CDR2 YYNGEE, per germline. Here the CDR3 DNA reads TGTGCCAGCAGCCCCGACTTGGACCTATCCTACGAGCAGTACTTC. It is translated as CASSPDLDLSYEQYF.

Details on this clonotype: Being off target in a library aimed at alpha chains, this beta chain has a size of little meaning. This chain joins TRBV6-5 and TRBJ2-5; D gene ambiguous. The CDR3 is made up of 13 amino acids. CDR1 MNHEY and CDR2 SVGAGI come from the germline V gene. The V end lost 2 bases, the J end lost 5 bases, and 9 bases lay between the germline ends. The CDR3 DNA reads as TGTGCCAGCAGTTACCTTGTAGGGGAGACCCAGTACTTC. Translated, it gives CASSYLVGETQYF.

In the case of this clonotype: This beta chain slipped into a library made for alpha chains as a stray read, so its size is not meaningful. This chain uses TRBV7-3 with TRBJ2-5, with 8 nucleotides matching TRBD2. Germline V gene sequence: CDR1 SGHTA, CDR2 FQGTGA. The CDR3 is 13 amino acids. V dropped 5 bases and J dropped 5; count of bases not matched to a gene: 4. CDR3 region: CASSRAGEETQYF. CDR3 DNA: TGTGCCAGCAGCAGAGCGGGAGAGGAGACCCAGTACTTC.

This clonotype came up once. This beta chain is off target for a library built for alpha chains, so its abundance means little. The CDR3 DNA is TGTGCCAGCATCTCGGGACAGGGAGACGACAATGAGCAGTTCTTC. Residues: CASISGQGDDNEQFF. This sequence joins TRBV16 and TRBJ2-1, with 9 nucleotides matching TRBD1. V gave up 7 bases and J gave up 5 bases; unmatched junction bases: 9. Germline-derived CDR1 and CDR2 are KGHSY and FQNENV. This CDR3 is 15 amino acids long.

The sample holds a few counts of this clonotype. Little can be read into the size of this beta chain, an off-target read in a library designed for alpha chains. The CDR3 loop reads CASSAENTDTQYF. The CDR3 DNA sequence: TGTGCCAGCAGTGCCGAGAACACAGATACGCAGTATTTT. J is TRBJ2-3 and V is TRBV6-4, with D uncertain. Trimming took off 4 bases at V and 2 bases at J, with 7 bases between the two ends. Germline V CDR1 and CDR2: MRHNA, SNTAGT. There are 13 residues in the CDR3.

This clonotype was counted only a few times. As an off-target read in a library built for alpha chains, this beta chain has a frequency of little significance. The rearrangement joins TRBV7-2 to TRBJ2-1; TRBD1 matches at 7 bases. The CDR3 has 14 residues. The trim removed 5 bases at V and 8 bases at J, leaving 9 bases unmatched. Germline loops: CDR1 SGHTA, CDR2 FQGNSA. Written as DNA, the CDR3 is TGTGCCAGCAGCCCAGACAGGGAACGAGATGAGCAGTTCTTC. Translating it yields CASSPDRERDEQFF.

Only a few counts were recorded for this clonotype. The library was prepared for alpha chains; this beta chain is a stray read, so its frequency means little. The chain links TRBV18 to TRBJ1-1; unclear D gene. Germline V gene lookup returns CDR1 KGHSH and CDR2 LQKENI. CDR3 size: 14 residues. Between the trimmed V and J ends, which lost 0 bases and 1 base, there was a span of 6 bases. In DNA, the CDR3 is TGTGCCAGCTCACCACCGGGTCGGAACACTGAAGCTTTCTTT. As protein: CASSPPGRNTEAFF. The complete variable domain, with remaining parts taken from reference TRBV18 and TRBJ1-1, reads NAGVMQNPRHLVRRRGQEARLRCSPMKGHSHVYWYRQLPEEGLKFMVYLQKENIIDESGMPKERFSAEFPKEGPSILRIQQVVRGDSAAYFCASSPPGRNTEAFFGQGTRLTVV.

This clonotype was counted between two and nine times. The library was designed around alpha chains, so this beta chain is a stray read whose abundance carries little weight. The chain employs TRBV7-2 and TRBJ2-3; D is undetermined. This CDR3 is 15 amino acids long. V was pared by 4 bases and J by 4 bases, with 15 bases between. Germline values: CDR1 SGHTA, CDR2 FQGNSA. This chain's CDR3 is CASSYTVNVPDTQYF. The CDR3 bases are TGTGCCAGCAGCTACACCGTCAATGTCCCAGATACGCAGTATTTT.

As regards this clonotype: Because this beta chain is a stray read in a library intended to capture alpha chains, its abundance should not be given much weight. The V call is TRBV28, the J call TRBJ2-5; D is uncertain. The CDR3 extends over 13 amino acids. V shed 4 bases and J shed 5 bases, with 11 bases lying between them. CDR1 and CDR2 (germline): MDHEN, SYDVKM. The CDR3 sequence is CASSWLGYETQYF. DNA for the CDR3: TGTGCCAGCAGTTGGTTAGGGTATGAGACCCAGTACTTC. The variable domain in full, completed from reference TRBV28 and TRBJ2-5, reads DVKVTQSSRYLVKRTGEKVFLECVQDMDHENMFWYRQDPGLGLRLIYFSYDVKMKEKGDIPEGYSVSREKKERFSLILESASTNQTSMYLCASSWLGYETQYFGPGTRLLVL.

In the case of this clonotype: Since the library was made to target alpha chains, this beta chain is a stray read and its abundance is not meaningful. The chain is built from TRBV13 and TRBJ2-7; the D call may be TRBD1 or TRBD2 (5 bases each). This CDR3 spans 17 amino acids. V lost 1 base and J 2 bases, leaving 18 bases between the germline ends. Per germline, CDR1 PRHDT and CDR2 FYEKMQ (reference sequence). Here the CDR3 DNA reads TGTGCCAGCAGCTTAGCGCGGGTGGGGCGTCCAACCTACGAGCAGTACTTC. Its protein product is CASSLARVGRPTYEQYF.

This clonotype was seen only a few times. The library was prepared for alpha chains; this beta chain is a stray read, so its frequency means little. As DNA, the CDR3 is TGCAGTGCTAGCGGGGTCAGTGCCACTGAAGCTTTCTTT. It yields the protein CSASGVSATEAFF. This sequence joins TRBV20-1 and TRBJ1-1; D unresolved. Trimming cost V 3 bases and J 4 bases, with 12 bases left between them. Germline loops: CDR1 DFQATT, CDR2 SNEGSKA (reference sequence). There are 13 residues in the CDR3.

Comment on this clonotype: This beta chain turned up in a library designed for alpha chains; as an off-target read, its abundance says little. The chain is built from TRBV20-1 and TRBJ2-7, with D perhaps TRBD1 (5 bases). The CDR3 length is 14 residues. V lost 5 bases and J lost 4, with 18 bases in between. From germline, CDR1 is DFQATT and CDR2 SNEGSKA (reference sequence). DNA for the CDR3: TGCAGTGCTCGCAGAGAGTGGGGCCAGTACGAGCAGTACTTC. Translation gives CSARREWGQYEQYF.

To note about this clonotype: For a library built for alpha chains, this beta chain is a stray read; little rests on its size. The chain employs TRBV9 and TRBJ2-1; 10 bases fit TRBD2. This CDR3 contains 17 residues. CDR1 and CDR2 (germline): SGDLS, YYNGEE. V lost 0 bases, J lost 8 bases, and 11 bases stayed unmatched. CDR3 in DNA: TGTGCCAGCAGCGTAGGCCTAGCGGGAGAAGGTGGATATGAGCAGTTCTTC. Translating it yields CASSVGLAGEGGYEQFF. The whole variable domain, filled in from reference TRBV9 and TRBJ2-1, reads DSGVTQTPKHLITATGQRVTLRCSPRSGDLSVYWYQQSLDQGLQFLIQYYNGEERAKGNILERFSAQQFPDLHSELNLSSLELGDSALYFCASSVGLAGEGGYEQFFGPGTRLTVL.

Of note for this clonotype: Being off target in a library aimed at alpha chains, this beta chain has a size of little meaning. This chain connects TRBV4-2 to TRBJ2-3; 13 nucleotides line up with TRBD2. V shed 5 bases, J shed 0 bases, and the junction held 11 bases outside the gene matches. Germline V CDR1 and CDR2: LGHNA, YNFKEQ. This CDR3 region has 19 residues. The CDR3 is CASSDPGLAGDPSTDTQYF. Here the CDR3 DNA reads TGTGCCAGCAGCGACCCCGGACTAGCGGGGGATCCTAGCACAGATACGCAGTATTTT.

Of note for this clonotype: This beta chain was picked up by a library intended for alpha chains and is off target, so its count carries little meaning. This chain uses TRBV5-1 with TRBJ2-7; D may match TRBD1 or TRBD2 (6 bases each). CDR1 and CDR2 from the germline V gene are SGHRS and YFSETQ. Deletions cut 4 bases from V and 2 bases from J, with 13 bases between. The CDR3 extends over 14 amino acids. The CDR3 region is CASSIGGPAYEQYF. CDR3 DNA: TGCGCCAGCAGCATTGGGGGGCCCGCCTACGAGCAGTACTTC.

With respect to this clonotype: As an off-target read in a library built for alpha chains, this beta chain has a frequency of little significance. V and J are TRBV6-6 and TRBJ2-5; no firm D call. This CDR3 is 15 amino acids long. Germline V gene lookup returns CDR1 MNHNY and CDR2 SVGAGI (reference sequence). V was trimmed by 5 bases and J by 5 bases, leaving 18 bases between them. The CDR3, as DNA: TGTGCCAGCAGTAACGCGGACGGACCCCCGGAGACCCAGTACTTC. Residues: CASSNADGPPETQYF.